These 17 T cell receptor beta chains were sequenced from one sample in a study of identical twins. TCRdb used MiXCR to reprocess the 5' RACE reads, holding one entry per CDR3 protein. The data hold hundreds of thousands of distinct CDR3 sequences, with under 9.5% observed a single time. The sample was also reused in another study, on yellow fever vaccine responses in identical twins.

Sequencing input: memory (CD45RO+) T cells sorted from blood. These TCRs come from a woman between 18 and 30 years old in good health.

The chain employs TRBV25-1 and TRBJ2-5; no definite D call. CDR3 length: 15 amino acids. Germline values: CDR1 MGHDK, CDR2 SYGVNS. Trimming stripped 2 bases from V and 1 base from J, with 11 bases between. CDR3 residues: CASSEKEQSQETQYF. CDR3 in DNA: TGTGCCAGCAGTGAAAAAGAACAGTCCCAAGAGACCCAGTACTTC. Looking up the rest from reference TRBV25-1 and TRBJ2-5 gives the full variable domain: EADIYQTPRYLVIGTGKKITLECSQTMGHDKMYWYQQDPGMELHLIHYSYGVNSTEKGDLSSESTVSRIRTEHFPLTLESARPSHTSQYLCASSEKEQSQETQYFGPGTRLLVL.

This clonotype was observed many times. This chain links TRBV5-1 with TRBJ2-7; D gene uncertain. Germline V lookup: CDR1 SGHRS, CDR2 YFSETQ. Trimming pared 8 bases from V and 0 bases from J, leaving 9 bases between. There are 12 residues in the CDR3. This CDR3 reads CARGTHSYEQYF. The CDR3, as DNA: TGCGCCAGGGGCACACACTCCTACGAGCAGTACTTC.

This clonotype appeared many times. CDR3 sequence: CATSDFSQAAQETQYF. The CDR3 DNA reads as TGTGCCACCAGTGATTTTTCCCAGGCAGCCCAAGAGACCCAGTACTTC. This rearrangement joins TRBV24-1 to TRBJ2-5; D ambiguous. Deletions cut 1 base from V and 1 base from J, with 12 bases between. Germline values: CDR1 KGHDR, CDR2 SFDVKD. This CDR3 comprises 16 residues.

This clonotype was counted a few times. The chain uses TRBV4-2 and TRBJ2-1; 13 bases align to TRBD2. The V segment lost 1 base and the J segment 7 bases; nucleotides outside the gene matches: 10. This CDR3 is built from 18 residues. The germline CDR1 and CDR2 sequences are LGHNA and YNFKEQ. As DNA, the CDR3 is TGTGCCAGCAGCCAAGGCCTCTCACTAGCGGGGGGGCTTAATGAGCAGTTCTTC. It codes for CASSQGLSLAGGLNEQFF.

This clonotype was counted ten times or more. The chain joins TRBV12-3 or TRBV12-4 to TRBJ2-2, with TRBD1 matching 7 bases. The CDR3 spans 14 residues. Trimming removed 6 bases from V and 6 bases from J; junction bases left unmatched: 7. CDR3 amino acids: CASSTTGSAGELFF. The CDR3 bases are TGTGCCAGCAGCACGACAGGGTCTGCCGGGGAGCTGTTTTTT.

Ten or more counts support this clonotype. The chain links TRBV9 to TRBJ1-5; no definite D call. The CDR3 is 15 amino acids. CDR1 and CDR2 from the germline V gene are SGDLS and YYNGEE. V gave up 2 bases and J gave up 3 bases, with 12 bases separating them. CDR3 sequence: CASSVSGFPNQPQHF. CDR3 coding DNA: TGTGCCAGCAGCGTTTCTGGGTTCCCCAATCAGCCCCAGCATTTT. Full variable domain (remainder filled in from reference TRBV9 and TRBJ1-5): DSGVTQTPKHLITATGQRVTLRCSPRSGDLSVYWYQQSLDQGLQFLIQYYNGEERAKGNILERFSAQQFPDLHSELNLSSLELGDSALYFCASSVSGFPNQPQHFGDGTRLSIL.

In its sample, this clonotype was seen a few times. The chain uses TRBV6-5 and TRBJ2-3; 13 positions match TRBD2. This CDR3 is built from 16 residues. Germline assignment: CDR1 MNHEY and CDR2 SVGAGI. Trimming took 0 bases from V and 3 from J; bases not matched to a gene: 0. Here the CDR3 DNA reads TGTGCCAGCAGTTACTCGGGACTAGCGGGGACAGATACGCAGTATTTT. Protein: CASSYSGLAGTDTQYF.

Ten or more counts support this clonotype. The chain recombines TRBV29-1 with TRBJ1-1, with 11 bases that match TRBD1. Trimming removed 6 bases from V and 7 bases from J; junction bases left unmatched: 13. This CDR3 has 15 amino acids. Per the germline V gene, CDR1 is SQVTM and CDR2 is ANQGSEA. This chain's CDR3 is CSVSGTGGFKGEAFF. CDR3 nucleotide sequence: TGCAGCGTCTCCGGGACAGGGGGTTTTAAGGGTGAAGCTTTCTTT.

This clonotype has a count of ten or more. The rearrangement links TRBV7-2 to TRBJ2-2, with 7 bases lining up with TRBD1. This CDR3 has 14 amino acids. Germline V CDR1 and CDR2: SGHTA, FQGNSA. After removal of 7 bases from V and 9 bases from J, the junction contained 11 bases not matched to a gene. CDR3 residues: CASNPSTGDRELFF. CDR3 DNA sequence: TGTGCCAGCAACCCTAGCACAGGGGACCGGGAGCTGTTTTTT.

The chain carries TRBV18 and TRBJ2-7; possible D gene TRBD1, 6 bases. Germline CDR1 is KGHSH and CDR2 is LQKENI. CDR3 size: 15 residues. Trimming shortened V by 2 bases and J by 2 bases, and 13 bases separated the two germline ends. The CDR3 is CASSPGAQGPYEQYF. CDR3 coding DNA: TGTGCCAGCTCACCAGGGGCCCAGGGGCCCTACGAGCAGTACTTC.

This clonotype was found many times. V gene TRBV20-1 combines with J gene TRBJ1-4; D call uncertain. Trimming shortened V by 3 bases and J by 8 bases, and 10 bases separated the two germline ends. The CDR3 contains 12 residues. Germline V lookup: CDR1 DFQATT, CDR2 SNEGSKA (reference sequence). This CDR3 reads CSASQRTEKLFF. The DNA for the CDR3 is TGCAGTGCTAGTCAAAGGACCGAAAAACTGTTTTTT.

Only a few counts were recorded for this clonotype. An end of the junction does not agree with germline; a read error may underlie this. The rearrangement links TRBV12-3 or TRBV12-4 to TRBJ2-2; 12 bases agree with TRBD2. The CDR3 consists of 18 residues. The CDR3 loop reads CATLPLGLAGTSTGEMFF. The CDR3 DNA is TGTGCCACCCTCCCACTCGGACTAGCGGGGACCTCCACCGGGGAGATGTTTTTT.

The chain uses TRBV5-1 and TRBJ2-3; D is perhaps TRBD1 (6 bases). Germline values: CDR1 SGHRS, CDR2 YFSETQ. The CDR3 is made up of 15 amino acids. Trimming removed 1 base at V and 1 base at J, with 10 bases between. CDR3 sequence: CASSLSGAGTDTQYF. The CDR3 DNA sequence: TGCGCCAGCAGCTTGTCAGGGGCAGGCACAGATACGCAGTATTTT.

This clonotype was detected a few times. The chain couples TRBV2 to TRBJ2-2; D perhaps matches TRBD1 (5 bases). Per germline, CDR1 SNHLY and CDR2 FYNNEI. The CDR3 totals 15 residues. Trimming cost V 5 bases and J 0 bases, with 10 bases left between them. This chain's CDR3 is CASSTGASNTGELFF. The CDR3 region has the DNA TGTGCCAGCAGTACTGGGGCTTCGAACACCGGGGAGCTGTTTTTT.

This clonotype was counted a few times. The rearrangement joins TRBV18 to TRBJ2-7; D uncertain. Trimming left V 4 bases short and J 6 bases short, with 22 bases between. Germline-derived CDR1 and CDR2 are KGHSH and LQKENI. This CDR3 has 16 amino acids. CDR3 DNA: TGTGCCAGCTCACTCGGGTCGGCCTACGAGCTACGCGAGCAGTACTTC. It encodes CASSLGSAYELREQYF.

This clonotype turned up a few times. The rearrangement joins TRBV11-2 to TRBJ2-7; TRBD1 or TRBD2 may be the D gene (5 bases each). Germline V gene lookup returns CDR1 SGHAT and CDR2 FQNNGV. The CDR3 is made up of 14 amino acids. V lost 4 bases and J 0 bases, leaving 10 bases between the germline ends. DNA for the CDR3: TGTGCCAGCAGCTCGGGACGGATCTCCTACGAGCAGTACTTC. This sequence encodes CASSSGRISYEQYF.

The sample holds a few counts of this clonotype. The chain recombines TRBV7-6 with TRBJ1-2, with a tentative D call TRBD1 (6 bases). From germline, CDR1 is SGHVS and CDR2 FNYEAQ. The CDR3 totals 14 residues. V lost 5 bases to trimming and J lost 0 bases, with 10 bases between them. The chain's CDR3 is CASSPDRTNYGYTF. The CDR3 DNA reads as TGTGCCAGCAGCCCAGACAGGACTAACTATGGCTACACCTTC.